This TCR beta chain was sequenced for a study of blood T cell repertoires in COVID-19. Study background: Some COVID-19 samples were acute and others convalescent; all came from the United States, Italy and Spain. Sources were T cells, B-cell-depleted T cells, or PBMCs; the material itself was cDNA or gDNA.

Authors' processing steps: Amplified reference gene primers provided the basis for estimating nucleated cell counts. Sequencing used immunoSEQ multiplex PCR; TCRdb keeps in-frame clones, though not all of them. That table furnishes V, J and clone size, whereas the DNA furnished D and trimming. Here the sample spans about 98,000 clones, roughly nine tenths being singletons. The CDR3 length is 14 residues. CDR1 is GTSNPN, CDR2 SVGIG, per germline (reference sequence). With V trimmed by 3 bases and J by 5 bases, 9 bases remained unmatched. The sequenced material came from peripheral blood. The sequence was collected from a man in his 70s with acute or convalescent COVID-19. The chain has TRBV30 and TRBJ1-1, with TRBD1 matching over 7 bases. In DNA, the CDR3 is TGTGCCTGGAGCTTAGGACAGGTAAAAACTGAAGCTTTCTTT. This codes for CAWSLGQVKTEAFF.